These T cell receptor beta chains were read from a single sample in a study of control samples from healthy donors and cancer patients. Sequencing used immunoSEQ multiplex PCR; TCRdb keeps in-frame clones, though not all of them. Here the sample spans approximately 100,000 clones, around 89% being singletons. Sequencing was done on a sample of PBMCs. Source of these receptors: a man in his sixties with lung cancer. CDR3s include the opening cysteine and the closing phenylalanine or tryptophan. Fields, in order: clone size, D gene, V gene, J gene, CDR3 protein, CDR3 DNA. A D gene is named only where the DNA matches it firmly. Clone size appears in some rows only: once, few, many, or a class for an expanded clone.

size: .; D: .; V: TRBV6-4; J: TRBJ1-6; CDR3: CASSDSVRGDSPLHF; DNA: TGTGCCAGCAGTGACTCGGTCAGGGGCGATTCACCCCTCCACTTT
size: once; D: .; V: TRBV12-3/TRBV12-4; J: TRBJ1-2; CDR3: CASNRGNQGYTF; DNA: TGTGCCAGCAACCGGGGAAATCAGGGCTACACCTTC
size: .; D: .; V: TRBV3-1/TRBV3-2; J: TRBJ2-5; CDR3: CASSQEGPQETQYF; DNA: TGTGCCAGCAGCCAAGAAGGTCCCCAAGAGACCCAGTACTTC
size: .; D: .; V: TRBV7-8; J: TRBJ1-1; CDR3: CASSQERDGRRAFF; DNA: TGTGCCAGCTCCCAGGAAAGGGACGGTAGGAGAGCTTTCTTT
size: .; D: TRBD1; V: TRBV19; J: TRBJ1-2; CDR3: CASTGQVNYGYTF; DNA: TGTGCCAGTACAGGACAGGTTAACTATGGCTACACCTTC
size: .; D: TRBD1; V: TRBV30; J: TRBJ1-5; CDR3: CAWSRPGTGAPDF; DNA: TGTGCCTGGAGTAGACCCGGGACAGGGGCACCCGATTTT
size: .; D: .; V: TRBV7-8; J: TRBJ1-3; CDR3: CASSAGQGNTIYF; DNA: TGTGCCAGCAGCGCAGGACAGGGAAACACCATATATTTT
size: .; D: .; V: TRBV4-1; J: TRBJ1-2; CDR3: CASSQGQLNNYGYTF; DNA: TGCGCCAGCAGCCAAGGACAGCTAAATAACTATGGCTACACCTTC
size: .; D: .; V: TRBV30; J: TRBJ1-2; CDR3: CAGDRGRYGYTF; DNA: TGTGCCGGCGACCGGGGACGCTATGGCTACACCTTC
size: .; D: TRBD1; V: TRBV6-4; J: TRBJ1-5; CDR3: CASSAFAGTGNQPQHF; DNA: TGTGCCAGCAGTGCCTTCGCCGGGACAGGCAATCAGCCCCAGCATTTT
size: .; D: .; V: TRBV3-1/TRBV3-2; J: TRBJ2-7; CDR3: CASSLRGGAAYEQYF; DNA: TGTGCCAGCAGCCTACGAGGAGGGGCGGCCTACGAGCAGTACTTC
size: .; D: .; V: TRBV20-1; J: TRBJ1-4; CDR3: CSARLREKLFF; DNA: TGCAGTGCCAGGTTGAGGGAAAAACTGTTTTTT
size: .; D: .; V: TRBV7-8; J: TRBJ1-5; CDR3: CASSPRTGRDQSQHF; DNA: TGTGCCAGCAGCCCTAGGACGGGTCGGGATCAGTCCCAGCATTTT
size: .; D: .; V: TRBV5-4; J: TRBJ1-1; CDR3: CASSPRWSGTTEAFF; DNA: TGTGCCAGCAGCCCCCGGTGGTCCGGGACCACTGAAGCTTTCTTT
size: .; D: .; V: TRBV3-1/TRBV3-2; J: TRBJ2-5; CDR3: CASSQEATGDQETQYF; DNA: TGTGCCAGCAGCCAAGAGGCCACAGGCGACCAAGAGACCCAGTACTTC
size: .; D: TRBD1; V: TRBV6-6; J: TRBJ2-7; CDR3: CASSSRTGYEQYF; DNA: TGTGCCAGCAGTTCCCGGACAGGCTACGAGCAGTACTTC
size: .; D: .; V: TRBV14; J: TRBJ1-2; CDR3: CASSPRVGDLDGYTF; DNA: TGTGCCAGCAGCCCAAGGGTGGGGGATTTGGATGGCTACACCTTC
size: .; D: .; V: TRBV29-1; J: TRBJ1-2; CDR3: CSVEDPQGFYGYTF; DNA: TGCAGCGTTGAAGATCCACAGGGTTTTTATGGCTACACCTTC
size: .; D: TRBD1; V: TRBV5-4; J: TRBJ2-6; CDR3: CASKLGGVTGANVLTF; DNA: TGTGCCAGTAAATTAGGGGGCGTAACTGGGGCCAACGTCCTGACTTTC
size: .; D: .; V: TRBV15; J: TRBJ2-7; CDR3: CATSTNRVSSYEQYF; DNA: TGTGCCACCAGCACTAACAGGGTGAGCTCCTACGAGCAGTACTTC
size: .; D: .; V: TRBV7-2; J: TRBJ2-5; CDR3: CASSLLETQYF; DNA: TGTGCCAGCAGCTTGTTAGAGACCCAGTACTTC
size: .; D: .; V: TRBV30; J: TRBJ1-3; CDR3: CAWSLGVGNTIYF; DNA: TGTGCCTGGAGCCTTGGCGTCGGAAACACCATATATTTT
size: .; D: .; V: TRBV6-5; J: TRBJ1-4; CDR3: CASRRPEANEKLFF; DNA: TGTGCCAGCAGACGCCCCGAGGCTAATGAAAAACTGTTTTTT
size: once; D: .; V: TRBV11-1; J: TRBJ1-2; CDR3: CASSLAGQNYGYTF; DNA: TGTGCCAGCAGCTTAGCCGGACAGAACTATGGCTACACCTTC
size: few; D: .; V: TRBV7-9; J: TRBJ2-1; CDR3: CASSLTLQSNEQFF; DNA: TGTGCCAGCAGCTTGACACTACAATCTAATGAGCAGTTCTTC
size: .; D: .; V: TRBV3-1/TRBV3-2; J: TRBJ1-2; CDR3: CASSQEPQVDYGYTF; DNA: TGTGCCAGCAGCCAAGAACCCCAGGTGGACTATGGCTACACCTTC
size: .; D: .; V: TRBV5-1; J: TRBJ1-4; CDR3: CASSLDGPTNEKLFF; DNA: TGCGCCAGCAGCTTGGATGGACCAACTAATGAAAAACTGTTTTTT
size: .; D: .; V: TRBV5-6; J: TRBJ1-6; CDR3: CASSVGINSPHHF; DNA: TGTGCCAGCAGTGTAGGAATCAATTCACCCCACCACTTT
size: many; D: .; V: TRBV5-1; J: TRBJ2-1; CDR3: CASSLVDNEQFF; DNA: TGCGCCAGCAGCTTGGTGGACAATGAGCAGTTCTTC
size: .; D: .; V: TRBV7-2; J: TRBJ1-6; CDR3: CASSLGYTNSPLHF; DNA: TGTGCCAGCAGCTTAGGGTACACTAATTCACCCCTCCACTTT
size: .; D: TRBD1; V: TRBV6-6; J: TRBJ1-1; CDR3: CASSRQGEAFF; DNA: TGTGCCAGCAGCCGACAGGGTGAAGCTTTCTTT
size: .; D: TRBD1; V: TRBV6-5; J: TRBJ1-3; CDR3: CASSYFTGAGNTIYF; DNA: TGTGCCAGCAGTTATTTCACAGGGGCGGGAAACACCATATATTTT
size: .; D: .; V: TRBV3-1/TRBV3-2; J: TRBJ1-4; CDR3: CASSQTSTNEKLFF; DNA: TGTGCCAGCAGCCAAACCTCAACTAATGAAAAACTGTTTTTT
size: .; D: .; V: TRBV6-5; J: TRBJ1-1; CDR3: CASSPFGTEAFF; DNA: TGTGCCAGCAGCCCCTTTGGGACTGAAGCTTTCTTT
size: .; D: .; V: TRBV11-3; J: TRBJ1-6; CDR3: CASSLAGADNSPLHF; DNA: TGTGCCAGCAGCTTAGCGGGGGCGGATAATTCACCCCTCCACTTT
size: .; D: .; V: TRBV5-1; J: TRBJ2-1; CDR3: CASSLALGSYNEQFF; DNA: TGCGCCAGCAGCTTGGCCCTGGGTTCCTACAATGAGCAGTTCTTC
size: .; D: .; V: TRBV6-5; J: TRBJ1-2; CDR3: CASSYGELSEGYTF; DNA: TGTGCCAGCAGTTACGGAGAGTTATCTGAGGGCTACACCTTC
size: .; D: .; V: TRBV9; J: TRBJ1-2; CDR3: CASSYTLGSAQSNYGYTF; DNA: TGTGCCAGCAGCTACACACTAGGGAGCGCGCAATCTAACTATGGCTACACCTTC
size: .; D: TRBD2; V: TRBV7-2; J: TRBJ2-3; CDR3: CASSLGGGRDTQYF; DNA: TGTGCCAGCAGCTTAGGGGGAGGGAGAGATACGCAGTATTTT
size: .; D: .; V: TRBV25-1; J: TRBJ2-7; CDR3: CASSLTGSSYEQYF; DNA: TGTGCCAGCAGCTTAACAGGCAGCTCCTACGAGCAGTACTTC
size: .; D: .; V: TRBV6-5; J: TRBJ1-4; CDR3: CASSPTRTVNEKLFF; DNA: TGTGCCAGCAGCCCAACCCGGACAGTGAATGAAAAACTGTTTTTT
size: .; D: .; V: TRBV12-3/TRBV12-4; J: TRBJ2-2; CDR3: CASTESRGGELFF; DNA: TGTGCCAGCACCGAGTCCAGGGGTGGCGAGCTGTTTTTT
size: .; D: TRBD1; V: TRBV9; J: TRBJ2-2; CDR3: CASSVEGAIFTGELFF; DNA: TGTGCCAGCAGCGTTGAGGGGGCTATTTTCACCGGGGAGCTGTTTTTT
size: .; D: TRBD1; V: TRBV5-1; J: TRBJ1-1; CDR3: CASSFTPQGANTEAFF; DNA: TGCGCCAGCAGCTTCACTCCACAGGGGGCGAACACTGAAGCTTTCTTT
size: .; D: .; V: TRBV5-6; J: TRBJ2-2; CDR3: CASSSRLLRHTGELFF; DNA: TGTGCCAGCAGCTCTCGACTGCTTAGGCACACCGGGGAGCTGTTTTTT